These T cell receptor beta chains were read from a single sample in a study of CDR3 diversity in severe acne. TCRdb re-analysed the PCR reads in MiXCR, keeping a single row per CDR3 protein. The repertoire includes approximately 77,000 distinct CDR3 sequences, roughly 49% of them detected once, and approximately 10% sits in the top ten. The sample was blood. Every receptor here comes from a male donor with severe acne vulgaris. Both conserved end residues are trimmed from each CDR3.

J	V	CDR3
TRBJ2-7	TRBV6-5	ASSPTGSYYEQY
TRBJ2-2	TRBV12-3/TRBV12-4	ASSPRLLANTGELF
TRBJ1-2	TRBV7-3	ARPFTGTGGGYGYT
TRBJ1-4	TRBV25-1	ASSDGGSEKLF
TRBJ2-5	TRBV6-4	ASSLTGGEETQY
TRBJ2-5	TRBV7-9	ASSGGTKQETQY
TRBJ2-5	TRBV5-8	ASSIGGTQY
TRBJ2-5	TRBV12-5	ASGLWLRGETQY
TRBJ2-2	TRBV7-6	ASSFAGGSNTGELF
TRBJ1-1	TRBV7-9	ASREGGAGTEAF
TRBJ2-3	TRBV10-3	AISDLLGGTDTQY
TRBJ2-1	TRBV7-2	ASSLALGPSWNEQF
TRBJ2-1	TRBV7-8	ASSLDSGRAYNEQF
TRBJ1-2	TRBV9	ASSVAYRGDARYT
TRBJ2-1	TRBV9	ASSVGLAGGASYNEQF
TRBJ2-7	TRBV7-6	ASSRLAGDYEQY
TRBJ2-5	TRBV20-1	SARMAGGPETQY
TRBJ2-6	TRBV7-9	ASSYTGSGANVLT
TRBJ2-7	TRBV20-1	SAREEEFSYEQY
TRBJ1-2	TRBV20-1	SARETLTYGYT
TRBJ2-7	TRBV20-1	SATPGDAKLYEQY
TRBJ2-7	TRBV4-3	ASSSGLPGYEQY
TRBJ2-7	TRBV6-5	ASSERLAGVYEQY